The rows below give T cell receptor beta chains drawn from one sample of a study of neoadjuvant anti-PD-1 for oral cavity cancer. TCRdb's copy holds only in-frame clones and misses some; the assay was immunoSEQ multiplex PCR. The data contain tens of thousands of clones, 83% of them singletons. The sample here was PBMCs, taken before nivolumab (anti-PD-1) treatment. These receptors were collected from a person aged 35 to 85 with oral cavity squamous cell carcinoma. Both conserved end residues are part of each CDR3. Each record gives: J gene, V gene, D gene, clone size, CDR3 DNA, CDR3 protein. The D gene is left open where the match is weak. The size field is filled for only some rows; it gives once, few, many or a size class.

TRBJ1-2	TRBV5-1	NA	NA	TGCGCCAGCAGCTTGGGTGTTCTGGGGGCGCATGGCTACACCTTC	CASSLGVLGAHGYTF
TRBJ2-2	TRBV5-1	NA	once	TGCGCCAGCAGCTTGCGGGGGACGGACACCGGGGAGCTGTTTTTT	CASSLRGTDTGELFF
TRBJ1-1	TRBV30	NA	NA	TGTGCCCATGGAGGGTCGGGGGCGGTCACTGAAGCTTTCTTT	CAHGGSGAVTEAFF
TRBJ2-2	TRBV7-9	NA	NA	TGTGCCAGCAGCTTCTATGGATACACCGGGGAGCTGTTTTTT	CASSFYGYTGELFF
TRBJ2-1	TRBV25-1	NA	NA	TGTGCCAGCAGTGAATCCGGGGGTCGCTCCTACAATGAGCAGTTCTTC	CASSESGGRSYNEQFF
TRBJ2-5	TRBV5-8	TRBD2	once	TGTGCCAGCAGCTTGCTCGGGAGGAGTCGGGAGACCCAGTACTTC	CASSLLGRSRETQYF
TRBJ2-1	TRBV30	TRBD2	NA	TGTGCCTGGAGGACTAGCGGGAATTGGAATGAGCAGTTCTTC	CAWRTSGNWNEQFF
TRBJ2-7	TRBV7-3	TRBD1	few	TGTGCCAGCAGCTTAAGCGCAGGGGGCGACGAGCAGTACTTC	CASSLSAGGDEQYF
TRBJ1-4	TRBV11-2	NA	NA	TGTGCCAGCAGCTTGCAGATATCAGCAACTAATGAAAAACTGTTTTTT	CASSLQISATNEKLFF
TRBJ1-1	TRBV5-1	TRBD1	NA	TGCGCCAGCAGCTTTGACAGGGGATATACTGAAGCTTTCTTT	CASSFDRGYTEAFF
TRBJ1-1	TRBV4-1	TRBD1	NA	TGCGCCAGCAGCCAACCGGGACAGCTGAACACTGAAGCTTTCTTT	CASSQPGQLNTEAFF
TRBJ2-7	TRBV19	NA	NA	TGTGCCAGTAGTTTGGGGGGCCACTCCTACGAGCAGTACTTC	CASSLGGHSYEQYF
TRBJ1-4	TRBV6-1	NA	NA	TGTGCCAGCAGTGAATGGTTGGGAGCAACTAATGAAAAACTGTTTTTT	CASSEWLGATNEKLFF
TRBJ2-7	TRBV27	TRBD2	once	TGTGCCAGCAGTTTTAGCGGGTGGTCTACTGAGCAGTACTTC	CASSFSGWSTEQYF
TRBJ1-1	TRBV11-2	NA	NA	TGTGCCAGCAGCTTAAGTTCCCCAGAAGGAGCTTTCTTT	CASSLSSPEGAFF
TRBJ1-1	TRBV7-9	NA	NA	TGTGCCAGCAGCTTAACTGAGCGGGGGATCAGAGCTTTCTTT	CASSLTERGIRAFF
TRBJ2-7	TRBV15	TRBD2	NA	TGTGCCACCAGCAGAGACTTAGGACTAGCGGGAGCGGGCTACGAGCAGTACTTC	CATSRDLGLAGAGYEQYF
TRBJ1-1	TRBV4-2	NA	NA	TGTGCCAGCAGCCAAGGTAGGAACACTGAAGCTTTCTTT	CASSQGRNTEAFF
TRBJ2-3	TRBV13	NA	NA	TGTGCCAGCAGCCTAACAGGAGGGGAAAATACGCAGTATTTT	CASSLTGGENTQYF
TRBJ2-2	TRBV6-5	NA	NA	TGTGCCAGCAAAACAGGGGGGGCGGGGGAGCTGTTTTTT	CASKTGGAGELFF
TRBJ1-2	TRBV28	NA	NA	TGTGCCAGCACTTCTCACTATGGCTACACCTTC	CASTSHYGYTF
TRBJ2-7	TRBV13	TRBD2	NA	TGTGCCAGCAGCCCATCTAGCGGGAGGTCCACTTACGAGCAGTACTTC	CASSPSSGRSTYEQYF
TRBJ1-1	TRBV29-1	NA	NA	TGCAGCGTTGAAGATTTCTTCGCGACAGAAGCTTTCTTT	CSVEDFFATEAFF
TRBJ1-5	TRBV10-3	TRBD1	NA	TGTGCCATCAGTGAGAAGATAGGACAGGGGAATAATCAGCCCCAGCATTTT	CAISEKIGQGNNQPQHF
TRBJ1-4	TRBV29-1	TRBD1	NA	TGCAGCGTTGAAGGGACAGGGGTTGAAAAACTGTTTTTT	CSVEGTGVEKLFF
TRBJ1-2	TRBV6-5	TRBD1	NA	TGTGCCAGCAGTCGGACAGGGGTAGGGTATGGCTACACCTTC	CASSRTGVGYGYTF
TRBJ2-5	TRBV5-1	NA	NA	TGCGCCAGCAGCATGACAGGAGAAGAGACCCAGTACTTC	CASSMTGEETQYF
TRBJ1-1	TRBV9	NA	NA	TGTGCCAGCAGCTACTTCGGGGGGTCTGAAGCTTTCTTT	CASSYFGGSEAFF
TRBJ1-2	TRBV19	NA	NA	TGTGCCAGTAGTATCTTGTCGGTTCACGGCTACACCTTC	CASSILSVHGYTF
TRBJ1-4	TRBV7-3	NA	NA	TGTGCCAGCAGCTCCCTTGATGTCGGAAATGAAAAACTGTTTTTT	CASSSLDVGNEKLFF
TRBJ1-1	TRBV6-5	NA	NA	TGTGCCAGCAAAGTTACATCCGTGGCGGGGACTAAAGCTTTCTTT	CASKVTSVAGTKAFF
TRBJ2-2	TRBV5-1	TRBD1	NA	TGCGCCAGCAGCCCCCGGACAGGGGCCGGGGAGCTGTTTTTT	CASSPRTGAGELFF
TRBJ1-6	TRBV2	TRBD1	few	TGTGCCTGGACCAGACAGGGGAAGGGTTCACCCCTCCACTTT	CAWTRQGKGSPLHF
TRBJ2-6	TRBV27	NA	NA	TGTGCCAGCAGTCCGGTGGGGGCCTCTGGGGCCAACGTCCTGACTTTC	CASSPVGASGANVLTF
TRBJ1-3	TRBV28	NA	NA	TGTGCCAGCAGTGACGGGGTTTCCTCTGGAAACACCATATATTTT	CASSDGVSSGNTIYF
TRBJ1-1	TRBV5-5	NA	NA	TGTGCCAGCAGCTCGGCTTGGGGGCAGCACGTTGCTTTCTTT	CASSSAWGQHVAFF
TRBJ1-1	TRBV18	NA	NA	TGTGCCAGCTCACCTCCGGGGGCTGTTGAAGCTTTCTTT	CASSPPGAVEAFF
TRBJ1-2	TRBV10-3	TRBD1	NA	TGTGCCACAAACAGGGGGCGGAATGGCTACACCTTC	CATNRGRNGYTF
TRBJ2-1	TRBV9	NA	NA	TGTGCCAGCAGCGTAGCTGCTTTTCTTAGCGATGAGCAGTTCTTC	CASSVAAFLSDEQFF
TRBJ2-6	TRBV7-8	NA	NA	TGTGCCAGCAGCTCCGGGGTGCACGGCTCTGGGGCCAACGTCCTGACTTTC	CASSSGVHGSGANVLTF
TRBJ2-7	TRBV2	NA	NA	TGTGCCAGCAGTGTGGGTAGCGGAAATCCCTACGAGCAGTACTTC	CASSVGSGNPYEQYF
TRBJ2-7	TRBV5-6	NA	NA	TGTGCCAGCAGCCCAAGGCCAGGCCCCTACGAGCAGTACTTC	CASSPRPGPYEQYF
TRBJ2-3	TRBV7-3	TRBD2	NA	TGTGCCAGCAGCCTGATTAGCGGGGCCTCCACAGATACGCAGTATTTT	CASSLISGASTDTQYF
TRBJ1-6	TRBV11-2	NA	NA	TGTGCCAGCAGAGTAAGGGGCTCCTATAATTCACCCCTCCACTTT	CASRVRGSYNSPLHF
TRBJ2-7	TRBV7-6	TRBD2	NA	TGTGCCAGCAGCACTAGCGGGAGGGCGTCCTACGAGCAGTACTTC	CASSTSGRASYEQYF
TRBJ1-3	TRBV5-1	NA	few	TGCGCCAGCAGACGCCGGGACTCTGGAAACACCATATATTTT	CASRRRDSGNTIYF
TRBJ1-1	TRBV7-9	NA	NA	TGTGCCAGCAGCTTTAGCCGCTTTTTGACGGGACAACTGAACACTGAAGCTTTCTTT	CASSFSRFLTGQLNTEAFF
TRBJ2-7	TRBV5-5	NA	NA	TGTGCCAGCAGCTTGTTCTCTCCGGGACATAGGGACGGCGAGCAGTACTTC	CASSLFSPGHRDGEQYF
TRBJ2-5	TRBV5-1	NA	NA	TGCGCCAGCAGCTTCTGGAGGATAGAGACCCAGTACTTC	CASSFWRIETQYF
TRBJ2-7	TRBV9	NA	NA	TGTGCCAGCAGCGTAGCATGGTTTGGGACTTCGAGGGGGGATTACGAGCAGTACTTC	CASSVAWFGTSRGDYEQYF
TRBJ1-5	TRBV19	NA	NA	TGTGCCAGTGGCTGGGGTCAGCCCCAGCATTTT	CASGWGQPQHF